The 8 T cell receptor beta chains in this list originate from one sample, sequenced in a study of T-cell memory formation after mild COVID-19. MiXCR, run by TCRdb on the 5' RACE reads, gives a single entry per CDR3 protein. Counted here are 450,000 to 650,000 distinct CDR3 sequences, approximately 19% occurring once; the ten biggest clones make up 12%. The sequencing sample was made of PBMCs or a T cell subset sorted from them (not recorded which). The receptors derive from an adult woman who had mild COVID-19 (a few samples of this study predate the infection). Cell type and time point are not known.

In this sample, this clonotype turned up a few times. The rearrangement joins TRBV15 to TRBJ2-3, with D unresolved. CDR3 length: 15 amino acids. CDR1 and CDR2 from the germline V gene are LNHNV and YYDKDF (reference sequence). V was clipped by 1 base and J by 0 bases, with 8 bases between them. CDR3 sequence: CATSRVRLSTDTQYF. The CDR3 DNA is TGTGCCACCAGCAGAGTCAGGCTTAGCACAGATACGCAGTATTTT.

The V call is TRBV11-2, the J call TRBJ2-1, with 10 positions matching TRBD2. There are 15 residues in the CDR3. J lost 8 bases, V lost 1 base, and 5 bases had no gene match. Per germline, CDR1 SGHAT and CDR2 FQNNGV. This CDR3 is CASSLVAGGSYEQFF. CDR3 sequence (DNA): TGTGCCAGCAGCTTAGTAGCGGGAGGTAGCTATGAGCAGTTCTTC.

The rearrangement links TRBV2 to TRBJ2-7; tentatively, D is TRBD1 or TRBD2 (5 bases each). With 4 bases removed from V and 3 bases from J, the gap between germline ends came to 13 bases. This CDR3 comprises 14 residues. CDR1 is SNHLY and CDR2 is FYNNEI in the germline V gene. In DNA, the CDR3 is TGTGCCAGCAGTGCTCATAGGGACCGCTACGAGCAGTACTTC. Its translation is CASSAHRDRYEQYF.

The chain combines TRBV30 with TRBJ2-2, with 7 bases lining up with TRBD2. CDR1 is GTSNPN and CDR2 is SVGIG in the germline V gene (reference sequence). After removal of 4 bases from V and 3 bases from J, the junction contained 5 bases not matched to a gene. The CDR3 extends over 14 amino acids. Here the CDR3 DNA reads TGTGCCTGGAAGTTCGCGGGAGACACCGGGGAGCTGTTTTTT. It translates to CAWKFAGDTGELFF.

The rearrangement uses TRBV5-1 and TRBJ2-4; D call uncertain. V gave up 0 bases and J gave up 2 bases, with 9 bases separating them. The CDR3 is 15 amino acids. Germline values: CDR1 SGHRS, CDR2 YFSETQ. The CDR3 sequence: CASSLGSATKNIQYF. The CDR3 DNA sequence: TGCGCCAGCAGCTTGGGCTCGGCAACCAAAAACATTCAGTACTTC.

The chain combines TRBV12-3 or TRBV12-4 with TRBJ1-5; D is perhaps TRBD1 (6 bases). Trimming shortened V by 8 bases and J by 2 bases, and 16 bases separated the two germline ends. This CDR3 is built from 15 residues. This chain's CDR3 is CASGPQGIGNQPQHF. The CDR3 DNA reads TGTGCCAGCGGTCCACAGGGAATTGGCAATCAGCCCCAGCATTTT.

This rearrangement joins TRBV5-1 to TRBJ2-6; the D gene is possibly TRBD1 (6 bases). Trimming took 0 bases from V and 0 from J, leaving 13 bases between them. CDR1 is SGHRS and CDR2 is YFSETQ in the germline V gene. The CDR3 contains 18 residues. CDR3 sequence: CASSLDGTTFSGANVLTF. CDR3 DNA: TGCGCCAGCAGCTTGGACGGGACAACCTTCTCTGGGGCCAACGTCCTGACTTTC.

The chain links TRBV12-3 or TRBV12-4 to TRBJ2-3; 9 positions agree with TRBD1. The CDR3 is 11 amino acids. V lost 10 bases and J lost 9; bases outside the gene matches: 5. The CDR3 loop reads CATDRGRTQYF. In DNA, the CDR3 is TGTGCCACGGACAGGGGACGGACGCAGTATTTT.